These 23 T cell receptor beta chains came from one sample sequenced in a study of PD-L1 blockade in urothelial cancer. Method: immunoSEQ multiplex PCR; TCRdb's copy keeps in-frame clones and lacks some. The table has 30,000 or so clones, 80% to 90% seen once; the top ten hold roughly 33%. The material sequenced was PBMCs, taken around atezolizumab (anti-PD-L1) treatment. These TCRs come from a man aged 60 to 69 with urothelial cancer.

This chain connects TRBV12-5 to TRBJ2-6; possible D gene TRBD1, 8 bases. Germline V lookup: CDR1 LGHNT, CDR2 FRNRAP. V lost 6 bases to trimming and J lost 0 bases, with 18 bases between them. The length of the CDR3 is 18 residues. In nucleotides, the CDR3 is TGTGCTAGTGGGAAAGCGGGACAGGTCTCCTCTGGGGCCAACGTCCTGACTTTC. This sequence encodes CASGKAGQVSSGANVLTF.

The genes are TRBV5-1 and TRBJ2-7, with TRBD1 matching over 8 bases. Germline V gene lookup returns CDR1 SGHRS and CDR2 YFSETQ. Germline trimming cut 0 bases from V and 6 bases from J; bases unmatched to any gene: 8. The CDR3 contains 15 residues. The CDR3 DNA sequence: TGCGCCAGCAGCTTGGCCGTGACAGGGGTGGTCGAGCAGTACTTC. Its protein is CASSLAVTGVVEQYF.

The rearrangement uses TRBV5-4 and TRBJ2-7; tentative D call: TRBD2 (5 bases). Per germline, CDR1 SGHNT and CDR2 YYREEE (reference sequence). Trimming took 4 bases from V and 1 from J, leaving 9 bases between them. The CDR3 is 13 amino acids. The CDR3 coding sequence is TGTGCCAGCAGCCCCCGGGGATCCTACGAGCAGTACTTC. This sequence encodes CASSPRGSYEQYF.

This clone was detected only a few times. The chain joins TRBV19 to TRBJ2-2; TRBD2 matches at 9 bases. Germline V CDR1 and CDR2: LNHDA, SQIVND (reference sequence). The CDR3 length is 15 residues. V was pared by 3 bases and J by 6 bases, with 5 bases of the junction left unmatched. CDR3: CASSMGAGGPGELFF. The CDR3 DNA reads as TGTGCCAGTAGTATGGGCGCGGGAGGGCCCGGGGAGCTGTTTTTT.

The rearrangement links TRBV5-1 to TRBJ2-7; D is possibly TRBD1 (5 bases). Germline V gives CDR1 SGHRS, CDR2 YFSETQ. This CDR3 comprises 16 residues. V lost 4 bases, J lost 0 bases, and 17 bases lay in between. For the CDR3, the DNA is TGCGCCAGCAGCGCTTCCAGGGTGTTTGACTCCTACGAGCAGTACTTC. Translation gives CASSASRVFDSYEQYF.

The chain couples TRBV5-1 to TRBJ1-5, with D perhaps matching TRBD1 (6 bases). V shed 4 bases and J shed 7 bases, with 18 bases lying between them. The V gene's germline CDR1 is SGHRS and CDR2 YFSETQ. This CDR3 is 15 amino acids long. This CDR3 is CASSTTGFAGQPQHF. The CDR3 bases are TGCGCCAGCAGCACCACAGGGTTTGCCGGCCAGCCCCAGCATTTT.

This chain connects TRBV5-1 to TRBJ2-3; 9 positions agree with TRBD2. With 5 bases clipped from V and 3 bases from J, the junction kept 10 bases outside the gene matches. In germline, CDR1 is SGHRS, CDR2 YFSETQ. The CDR3 contains 16 residues. CDR3 sequence (DNA): TGCGCCAGCAGAAGACCTAGCGGGATAGGGACAGATACGCAGTATTTT. This encodes CASRRPSGIGTDTQYF.

V is TRBV25-1 and J is TRBJ1-2; D is unclear. Germline V gene sequence: CDR1 MGHDK, CDR2 SYGVNS. The CDR3 contains 11 residues. Trimming cost V 4 bases and J 6 bases, with 6 bases left between them. CDR3 loop: CASSGADGYTF. CDR3 DNA: TGTGCCAGCAGTGGAGCTGATGGCTACACCTTC.

This clone has a handful of counts. The J gene is TRBJ2-3, the V gene TRBV11-2; D possibly corresponds to TRBD2 (6 bases). Germline V gives CDR1 SGHAT, CDR2 FQNNGV. CDR3 length equals 14 residues. Trimming shortened V by 5 bases and J by 4 bases, and 13 bases separated the two germline ends. CDR3 in amino acids: CASSLTSSSDTQYF. CDR3 in DNA: TGTGCCAGCAGCCTGACTAGTTCCTCAGATACGCAGTATTTT. The variable domain in full, with the rest retrieved from reference TRBV11-2 and TRBJ2-3, is EAGVAQSPRYKIIEKRQSVAFWCNPISGHATLYWYQQILGQGPKLLIQFQNNGVVDDSQLPKDRFSAERLKGVDSTLKIQPAKLEDSAVYLCASSLTSSSDTQYFGPGTRLTVL.

V gene TRBV27 combines with J gene TRBJ1-2, with TRBD1 as a possible D gene (5 bases). Trimming pared 0 bases from V and 8 bases from J, leaving 10 bases between. Germline V lookup: CDR1 MNHEY, CDR2 SMNVEV (reference sequence). The CDR3 loop spans 13 amino acids. CDR3 coding DNA: TGTGCCAGCAGTTTATCGGCGGGGACCGGCTACACCTTC. Amino acids: CASSLSAGTGYTF.

V is TRBV4-2 and J is TRBJ2-3; TRBD1 is a possible D gene (6 bases). V was trimmed by 4 bases and J by 0 bases, leaving 11 bases between them. Germline assignment: CDR1 LGHNA and CDR2 YNFKEQ. CDR3 size: 15 residues. Here the CDR3 DNA reads TGTGCCAGCAGCCTCATAGGGGGTAGCACAGATACGCAGTATTTT. As protein: CASSLIGGSTDTQYF.

This chain links TRBV5-4 with TRBJ1-1; perhaps TRBD1 as D (6 bases). With 2 bases removed from V and 5 bases from J, the gap between germline ends came to 10 bases. The CDR3 contains 13 residues. CDR1 is SGHNT, CDR2 YYREEE, per germline (reference sequence). The CDR3 reads CASSFRQGTEAFF. DNA for the CDR3: TGTGCCAGCAGCTTTCGCCAGGGGACTGAAGCTTTCTTT. Complete variable domain (other parts from reference TRBV5-4 and TRBJ1-1): ETGVTQSPTHLIKTRGQQVTLRCSSQSGHNTVSWYQQALGQGPQFIFQYYREEENGRGNFPPRFSGLQFPNYSSELNVNALELDDSALYLCASSFRQGTEAFFGQGTRLTVV.

This clone appeared a single time. The chain has TRBV10-3 and TRBJ2-7; 7 bases are shared with TRBD2. V lost 4 bases and J lost 3; bases outside the gene matches: 6. Germline CDR1 and CDR2: ENHRY and SYGVKD. The CDR3 extends over 14 amino acids. This CDR3 is CAISVKAGSYEQYF. The DNA for the CDR3 is TGTGCCATCAGTGTAAAAGCGGGGAGCTACGAGCAGTACTTC.

The rearrangement joins TRBV5-6 to TRBJ1-4; D possibly corresponds to TRBD1 (5 bases). The germline V gene has CDR1 SGHDT and CDR2 YYEEEE. The V gene lost 0 bases and the J gene lost 7 bases, with 13 bases spanning the gap. The CDR3 contains 15 residues. The CDR3 region is CASSLAGGVGEKLFF. CDR3 coding DNA: TGTGCCAGCAGCTTGGCCGGGGGGGTCGGTGAAAAACTGTTTTTT.

The V gene is TRBV25-1, the J gene TRBJ1-2, with TRBD1 matching 9 bases. V lost 5 bases and J lost 5; bases outside the gene matches: 9. Germline V CDR1 and CDR2: MGHDK, SYGVNS. This CDR3 is 15 amino acids long. The CDR3 is CASSPRDRVGYGYTF. The CDR3 DNA reads as TGTGCCAGCAGTCCCCGGGACAGGGTAGGGTATGGCTACACCTTC.

This chain connects TRBV10-3 to TRBJ2-5; weak D call: TRBD1 (6 bases). The CDR3 is 14 amino acids. V lost 4 bases and J 2 bases, leaving 11 bases between the germline ends. Germline assignment: CDR1 ENHRY and CDR2 SYGVKD. CDR3: CAISGTGNQETQYF. The DNA for the CDR3 is TGTGCCATCAGTGGCACAGGGAATCAAGAGACCCAGTACTTC.

The chain couples TRBV5-1 to TRBJ2-5, with D possibly TRBD1 on 5 matching bases. Trimming cost V 0 bases and J 4 bases, with 10 bases left between them. Germline-derived CDR1 and CDR2 are SGHRS and YFSETQ. This CDR3 comprises 14 residues. Here the CDR3 DNA reads TGCGCCAGCAGCTTGGCAGGGCAAGGAGAGACCCAGTACTTC. Protein sequence: CASSLAGQGETQYF.

This chain uses TRBV5-1 with TRBJ1-5; TRBD1 agrees at 7 bases. Germline CDR1 and CDR2: SGHRS and YFSETQ. After removal of 5 bases from V and 4 bases from J, the junction contained 9 bases not matched to a gene. The CDR3 is 15 amino acids. The CDR3 is CASRRDSSDNQPQHF. Written as DNA, the CDR3 is TGCGCCAGCAGAAGGGACAGTTCTGATAATCAGCCCCAGCATTTT.

This sequence joins TRBV10-3 and TRBJ2-1; TRBD2 might be the D (6 bases). Germline values: CDR1 ENHRY, CDR2 SYGVKD. The CDR3 loop spans 13 amino acids. Deletions cut 11 bases from V and 4 bases from J, with 15 bases between. As DNA, the CDR3 is TGTGCCGTGGGGGGTGGTTCTTACAATGAGCAGTTCTTC. As protein: CAVGGGSYNEQFF.

The chain uses TRBV5-1 and TRBJ1-1, with D maybe TRBD1 (5 bases). Germline assignment: CDR1 SGHRS and CDR2 YFSETQ. The CDR3 is 13 amino acids. V was shortened by 0 bases and J by 4 bases, with 7 bases between the two germline ends. The CDR3 is CASSLGGVTEAFF. CDR3 in DNA: TGCGCCAGCAGCTTGGGGGGGGTCACTGAAGCTTTCTTT.

This clone was seen a few times. The chain combines TRBV6-5 with TRBJ1-6; D call uncertain. Trimming removed 8 bases at V and 0 bases at J, with 14 bases between. The CDR3 covers 16 residues. Germline values: CDR1 MNHEY, CDR2 SVGAGI. The CDR3: CASGSDKSSYNSPLHF. In DNA form, the CDR3 reads TGTGCCAGCGGTTCAGATAAAAGCTCCTATAATTCACCCCTCCACTTT.

J is TRBJ1-3 and V is TRBV5-5, with D tentatively TRBD1 (5 bases). This CDR3 spans 14 amino acids. CDR1 is SGHKS and CDR2 is YYEKEE in the germline V gene (reference sequence). Trimming took off 0 bases at V and 4 bases at J, with 8 bases between the two ends. CDR3 DNA sequence: TGTGCCAGCAGCTTGGATGCAGGGGGAAACACCATATATTTT. This codes for CASSLDAGGNTIYF.

In the case of this clone: The sample has other DNA sequences that encode this CDR3 too. CDR3 loop: CASSDSQTGELFF. The CDR3 DNA reads TGTGCCAGCAGTGACTCACAAACCGGGGAGCTGTTTTTT. V usage is TRBV6-4 and J usage is TRBJ2-2; no clear D gene. The V gene lost 0 bases and the J gene lost 5 bases, with 4 bases spanning the gap. This CDR3 is built from 13 residues. Germline V gives CDR1 MRHNA, CDR2 SNTAGT.